This TCR beta chain comes out of a study of shared clonotypes between healthy human individuals (dated by TCRdb to the early 2020s). A note on the overall study: The cohort included three men and a couple of women between 18 and 49 years of age. To estimate repertoire size and how much clonotype sharing occurs between individuals, the study deeply sequenced the blood TCR repertoires of about 5 healthy adults. Per donor, three plates each were used for CD4 naive and CD4 memory, two for CD8 naive, and one for CD8 memory. Leukapheresis yielded between about 0.9 and 10 billion PBMCs per donor. Different laboratories and diverse techniques were used to prepare libraries and sequence TCR repertoires, to increase sequencing depth and limit assay-specific biases.

Notes on this clone: Its antigen is currently not known. Qualities for individual bases were not recorded, and no much larger clone is one base off.

Using the deep immunoSEQ assay, TCR CDR3 regions were amplified from genomic DNA by multiplex PCR. Extracted genomic DNA from each cell subset was spread evenly across all wells of several immunoSEQ 96-well plates, with each plate serving as a replicate. For sorted subsets, approximately 190 ng genomic DNA, equal to tens of thousands of T cell genomes, was loaded into each replicate PCR. The purified libraries were quantified using a Qubit 3.0 fluorometer, sized with a Bioanalyzer 2100, and then quantified again using the KAPA Library Quantification kit. Every immunoSEQ 96-well plate was sequenced on a separate single-read 150-cycle Illumina NextSeq 550 flow cell. As for the original processing: Because the immunoSEQ output included only junctional sequences and no quality scores, the filtering could not be the same as the filtering used for full-length reads. Sequences were annotated with PyIR, a Python wrapper for IgBLAST v1.9, using IMGT germline references to assign V/J genes and CDR3. Reads were removed for weak V/J assignments (E-value above 1e-6), missing CDR3, stop codons, out-of-frame junctions, or ambiguous translated residues. V3J clonotypes were defined as sequences sharing the same inferred V gene, J gene, and CDR3 amino acid sequence. Percentage overlap between repertoires was computed as shared unique clonotypes divided by the size of the smaller repertoire. Richness of each repertoire was evaluated using RTK rarefaction, the Chao1 estimator, and Recon v2.1 estimates of unobserved clonotypes. OLGA was used to compute generation probabilities for all TCRbeta clonotypes that the gDNA method yielded from a handful of donors. Sourced from immuneACCESS, this table was stored by TCRdb with only in-frame sequences that have V and J called. A share of the clones is absent; for the studies checked, an unresolved V gene accounts for under half, and the remainder has no known explanation. That table furnishes V, J and clone size, whereas the DNA furnished D and trimming. Recorded for this sample are more than 550,000 clones; 92% of them occurred a single time. Clones ranked in the top ten supply roughly 22% of the sample.

The investigation overall reported the following: The small number of donors limited the genetic and exposure-history diversity represented. Clonotypes shared by all four sorted-subset donors showed higher generation probabilities than non-shared clonotypes. Sampling was restricted to blood, and TCR repertoires in tissues likely differ from the TCR repertoires found in blood. About 5% of naive CD4, around 3.5% of naive CD8, approximately 2% of memory CD4, and 0.35% to 0.5% of memory CD8 clonotypes were shared across several donors. Pairwise subsampling led to the expectation that sequencing depth would affect the degree of clonotype sharing among donors. Even with the large sequencing depth, rarefaction of the sorted-subset datasets indicated that sequencing was incomplete. Naive subsets generally had larger estimated clonotype richness than memory subsets did.

CDR1 MNHEY and CDR2 SMNVEV were looked up in the germline V gene (reference sequence). Taken from cysteine to phenylalanine, the CDR3 has 16 residues. Of the read, only the CDR3 DNA is kept; its 48 bases are in frame from base 1. V has 5 bases trimmed and J has 3 bases trimmed; junction bases matching no gene number 4. For the CD8 naive samples, CD45RO-negative cells were positively selected for CCR7, yielding a CD45RA+CCR7+ population from which TemRA cells were excluded. Donors were healthy HIV-negative adults with no recently reported acute infections or vaccinations. Only Caucasian adults living in Nashville, Tennessee, USA were represented among the donors. After blood collection by leukapheresis, PBMCs were isolated using Ficoll-Histopaque density gradient centrifugation and then cryopreserved in the vapor phase of liquid nitrogen. Analytical flow cytometry was used to check the purity and quantity of every magnetically sorted T cell population. From each sorted fraction, genomic DNA was isolated and quantified by UV absorbance on a Nanodrop 2000c.

What was sequenced was naive CD8+ T cells sorted from blood. According to the study, the label for this sample's cell subset or site signals: CD45RA+CCR7+. This clonotype was obtained from a man in his thirties or forties in good health. The chain couples TRBV27 to TRBJ2-1, with 13 junctional bases fitting TRBD2. CDR3 protein: CASSPGTSGIYNEQFF. The DNA sequence follows: TGTGCCAGCAGTCCCGGGACTAGCGGGATCTACAATGAGCAGTTCTTC.